This T cell receptor beta chain was obtained from a study of neurological immune-mediated disorders (dated by TCRdb to about 2019). Regarding the research as a whole: Using UMI-based sequencing, the study compared peripheral blood TCR-beta repertoires from patients with HTLV-I-associated myelopathy (HAM/TSP), patients with multiple sclerosis, and healthy controls. The approximately 110 TCR-beta libraries included longitudinal samples, technical triplicates and paired sorted CD4+ and CD8+ T-cell subsets alongside PBMC samples. The cohort was made up of 68 subjects, consisting of around 15 HAM/TSP patients, some 34 multiple sclerosis patients and around 20 healthy controls. Broader findings and caveats from the paper: The highest TCR clonal expansion was observed in HAM/TSP patients, whereas the lowest was observed in MS patients, even when compared with healthy controls. No identical CDR3 amino acid sequences were found to be shared among expanded clones across subjects, suggesting that TCR-beta repertoires were private in all groups.

For unsorted PBMC libraries, 2 million PBMCs were used after storage in RNAlater at -80 degrees C until RNA extraction. PBMCs were separated from peripheral blood using Ficoll-Hypaque density gradient centrifugation and then cryopreserved in liquid nitrogen. cDNA was synthesized by template-switch 5'RACE using a primer carrying a 10-nucleotide random unique molecular identifier by which each TCR transcript was tagged. Each sequencing run produced over 200 million TCR-beta sequences covering 15-18 subjects. The RNeasy kit was used to extract total RNA. Using the KAPA Real-time Library Amplification kit, TCR-beta VDJ regions were amplified with primers for the TCR constant region and the 5'RACE anchor. Sample indexes and Illumina adaptors were added in a first PCR, after which library yield was increased in a second PCR. After Ampure bead purification, the TCR product of roughly 650 bp was size-selected on a 2% E-gel SizeSelection system. Before pooling, libraries had their quality checked on a Bioanalyzer, their concentration measured with Qubit, and their quantity determined with the Kapa Library Quantification kit. An Illumina HiSeq 2500 sequenced the libraries paired-end 2 x 150 bp. To increase sequence diversity, about 25-31% phiX was spiked into each library pool. Concerning the study's data processing: Quality-filtered reads were processed with the UMI-based MiGEC pipeline, and over 75% of raw TCR sequences were removed by the MiGEC pipeline during error correction. IMGT germline references were used for alignment of VDJ genes, and clonotypes were defined by a unique CDR3 amino acid sequence together with V-J genes. Clonal expansion, Shannon diversity and CDR3 relatedness were evaluated with VDJtools (CalcPairwiseDistances, ClusterSamples), while phylogenetic trees were built in CLCbio workbench. A clone was classed as expanded if it had 8 or more unique UMIs, a cutoff based on coefficient-of-variation modelling across technical triplicates. Using fastp trimming at Q25 and MiXCR clonotype assembly, TCRdb reanalyzed the public sequencing data and kept in-frame beta chains. Rows with a matching CDR3 protein are joined into one entry that keeps the most common DNA and genes. The authors' filters were not applied to this entry. Across this sample there are around 18,000 distinct CDR3 sequences, with 27% seen only once. Clones ranked in the top ten supply 30% to 40% of the sample.

This clonotype was seen only once. This clone's antigen is unknown. Nothing much larger sits one base from this clone, and base qualities are not available. Weak support is all one read offers. This TCR came from a man in his fifties with HTLV-1-associated myelopathy (HAM/TSP). Sequenced sample: PBMCs.

The bases are TGCAGCGTTGAACCCAGTATGGGGTTCGAGCAGTACTTC. It translates as CSVEPSMGFEQYF. This receptor chain uses TRBV29-1 and TRBJ2-7; the D gene identity is not certain. There are 13 amino acids in the CDR3, from cysteine to phenylalanine inclusive. Solely the CDR3 DNA is kept, with 39 bases framed from the first base. The germline V gene gives CDR1 as SQVTM and CDR2 as ANQGSEA. Trimming costs V 2 bases and J 6 bases, and their ends lie 14 bases apart.